This paragraph reports one T cell receptor beta chain. Antigen unknown. This sample is part of a study of shared clonotypes between healthy human individuals. Study findings and constraints: A reduction in generation probabilities was seen for non-shared clonotypes relative to those shared by all four donors.

Generated by immunoSEQ multiplex PCR, the TCRdb table keeps only in-frame clones and is missing some. The sample has around 1,100,000 clones, roughly 80% seen once. The V end lost 0 bases, the J end lost 5 bases, and 15 bases lay between the germline ends. CDR1 and CDR2 (germline): SGHNT, YYREEE (reference sequence). This CDR3 region has 15 residues. This chain links TRBV5-4 with TRBJ2-7, with D perhaps matching TRBD2 (5 bases). The clonotype originates from a man between 18 and 29 years old in good health. Some clones in this sample may be carry-over from other donors' samples. The specimen was memory CD4+ T cells from PBMCs. The subset denotes: CD45RA-negative fraction. CDR3 in amino acids: CASSLVGRATHEQYF. DNA of the CDR3: TGTGCCAGCAGCTTGGTAGGGCGGGCCACCCACGAGCAGTACTTC.